The clone carrying this T cell receptor (beta chain) was seen more than once but under ten times. Either two negative PCRs, clearance, or symptom resolution qualified Cohort 3 donors as recovered. The sample comes from a study of blood T cell repertoires in COVID-19. Data came from immunoSEQ multiplex PCR; TCRdb stores just in-frame clones and leaves some out. In the table there are about 250,000 clones, 65% to 90% of which are singletons. Germline V gene sequence: CDR1 MGHRA, CDR2 YSYEKL. V shed 2 bases, J shed 5 bases, and the junction held 5 bases outside the gene matches. The CDR3 length is 15 residues.

This sequence originates from a man between 18 and 35 years old who had recovered from COVID-19. This sequence joins TRBV4-1 and TRBJ2-7; TRBD1 agrees at 11 bases. Sequencing was performed on PBMCs or T cells enriched from blood (not recorded which). The CDR3 sequence is CASSQPGQGEDEQYF. As DNA, the CDR3 is TGCGCCAGCAGCCAACCGGGACAGGGGGAAGACGAGCAGTACTTC.